Shown below are 24 T cell receptor beta chains from a single sample sequenced in a study of blood T cell repertoires in COVID-19. Assay: immunoSEQ multiplex PCR; the TCRdb copy retains only in-frame clones and omits some. The table has some 140,000 clones, roughly 83% seen once. The sequencing sample was made of peripheral blood. These receptors were collected from a woman aged 80 or over with acute or convalescent COVID-19.

This chain links TRBV29-1 with TRBJ2-5; perhaps TRBD1 as D (6 bases). The germline CDR1 and CDR2 sequences are SQVTM and ANQGSEA. This CDR3 contains 15 residues. V lost 2 bases and J lost 5, with 18 bases in between. CDR3 nucleotides: TGCAGCGTTGAAAAGGGGCAGGGGTATTGGGAGACCCAGTACTTC. It specifies CSVEKGQGYWETQYF.

V usage is TRBV2 and J usage is TRBJ2-5, with 9 nucleotides matching TRBD2. The V and J ends lost 1 base and 5 bases, in that order; junction bases with no gene match: 5. CDR3 length: 15 residues. Germline CDR1 is SNHLY and CDR2 is FYNNEI. In DNA form, the CDR3 reads TGTGCCAGCAGTGAAGTGCGGGGGGGCGGTGAGACCCAGTACTTC. Its protein is CASSEVRGGGETQYF.

CDR3 bases: TGTGCCAGCAGCGCGACCGGGACAGGGAACTACGAGCAGTACTTC. It encodes CASSATGTGNYEQYF. V gene TRBV7-6 combines with J gene TRBJ2-7; 9 nucleotides align to TRBD1. The length of the CDR3 is 15 residues. The junction had 8 bases not matched to a gene; V was cut back by 5 bases and J by 3 bases. Germline CDR1 SGHVS, CDR2 FNYEAQ.

The chain employs TRBV7-6 and TRBJ1-6, with TRBD1 matching over 8 bases. Looked up from germline, CDR1 is SGHVS and CDR2 is FNYEAQ. V was pared by 4 bases and J by 7 bases, with 6 bases of the junction left unmatched. The CDR3 is 15 amino acids. CDR3 residues: CASSSQGQGNSPLHF. In DNA form, the CDR3 reads TGTGCCAGCAGCTCACAAGGACAGGGAAATTCACCCCTCCACTTT.

The chain uses TRBV6-6 and TRBJ2-7; 7 positions match TRBD1. The germline V gene encodes CDR1 MNHNY and CDR2 SVGAGI (reference sequence). The CDR3 totals 14 residues. V lost 5 bases, J lost 12 bases, and 16 bases stayed unmatched. The CDR3 coding sequence is TGTGCCAGCAGTCCGGGACAGCCAATAGATCTGTGGTACTTC. Translating gives CASSPGQPIDLWYF.

This CDR3 is CASSAEVSGANVLTF. The CDR3 DNA follows: TGTGCCAGCAGTGCGGAGGTGTCCGGGGCCAACGTCCTGACTTTC. V usage is TRBV2 and J usage is TRBJ2-6; D is possibly TRBD2 (5 bases). The CDR3 covers 15 residues. V lost 4 bases and J 4 bases, leaving 11 bases between the germline ends. The germline V gene encodes CDR1 SNHLY and CDR2 FYNNEI.

This clone showed up just a few times. This sequence joins TRBV18 and TRBJ1-2; the match to TRBD1 covers 7 bases. Germline V gives CDR1 KGHSH, CDR2 LQKENI. This CDR3 comprises 13 residues. With 2 bases clipped from V and 7 bases from J, the junction kept 4 bases outside the gene matches. CDR3 DNA: TGTGCCAGCTCACCAGGACAGGAGGGTGGCTACACCTTC. It codes for CASSPGQEGGYTF.

This clone was detected a few times. The chain has TRBV19 and TRBJ1-2; D perhaps matches TRBD1 (6 bases). The CDR3 has 15 amino acids. Trimming pared 5 bases from V and 4 bases from J, leaving 17 bases between. The germline CDR1 and CDR2 sequences are LNHDA and SQIVND (reference sequence). In nucleotides, the CDR3 is TGTGCCAGTAGTTCCCTCTCGGGACACCTCTATGGCTACACCTTC. Translating gives CASSSLSGHLYGYTF. Variable domain in full (rest from reference TRBV19 and TRBJ1-2): DGGITQSPKYLFRKEGQNVTLSCEQNLNHDAMYWYRQDPGQGLRLIYYSQIVNDFQKGDIAEGYSVSREKKESFPLTVTSAQKNPTAFYLCASSSLSGHLYGYTFGSGTRLTVV.

This chain uses TRBV4-1 with TRBJ1-4; a weak D match, TRBD1 (5 bases). V shed 2 bases and J shed 3 bases, with 13 bases lying between them. Per germline, CDR1 MGHRA and CDR2 YSYEKL. This CDR3 has 16 amino acids. CDR3 bases: TGCGCCAGCAGCCAATACACAGGAAACTCTAATGAAAAACTGTTTTTT. Translation: CASSQYTGNSNEKLFF.

The chain couples TRBV14 to TRBJ2-6; no clear D. Trimming took 0 bases from V and 0 from J, leaving 6 bases between them. The CDR3 consists of 16 residues. The V gene's germline CDR1 is SGHDN and CDR2 FVKESK. CDR3 region: CASSQDSSSGANVLTF. The CDR3 DNA reads as TGTGCCAGCAGCCAAGATTCCAGCTCTGGGGCCAACGTCCTGACTTTC. Based on the CDR3 plus reference TRBV14 and TRBJ2-6, the full variable domain is EAGVTQFPSHSVIEKGQTVTLRCDPISGHDNLYWYRRVMGKEIKFLLHFVKESKQDESGMPNNRFLAERTGGTYSTLKVQPAELEDSGVYFCASSQDSSSGANVLTFGAGSRLTVL.

This CDR3 reads CASSIKRTGGLSYEQYF. For the CDR3, the DNA is TGTGCCAGTAGCATAAAACGGACAGGGGGATTATCCTACGAGCAGTACTTC. This chain uses TRBV19 with TRBJ2-7; 10 bases align to TRBD1. CDR3 size: 17 residues. Germline CDR1 LNHDA, CDR2 SQIVND (reference sequence). V dropped 6 bases and J dropped 1; count of bases not matched to a gene: 12.

The chain couples TRBV6-5 to TRBJ2-3, with D unclear. Between the trimmed V and J ends, which lost 5 bases and 5 bases, there was a span of 5 bases. Germline values: CDR1 MNHEY, CDR2 SVGAGI. The CDR3 is made up of 11 amino acids. The CDR3 loop reads CASSKRDTQYF. CDR3 DNA sequence: TGTGCCAGCAGTAAGCGAGATACGCAGTATTTT.

The chain has TRBV5-5 and TRBJ1-1; a weak D match, TRBD1 (6 bases). The V gene lost 4 bases and the J gene lost 5 bases, with 18 bases spanning the gap. The CDR3 contains 15 residues. Germline V gives CDR1 SGHKS, CDR2 YYEKEE (reference sequence). The CDR3 coding sequence is TGTGCCAGCAGCCCCCTGACAGGTTTTCGGACTGAAGCTTTCTTT. It encodes CASSPLTGFRTEAFF.

CDR3 in amino acids: CASITTGNQPQHF. The CDR3, as DNA: TGTGCCAGCATAACCACAGGGAATCAGCCCCAGCATTTT. The rearrangement links TRBV28 to TRBJ1-5; D might be TRBD1 (6 bases). The CDR3 is 13 residues long. Germline V gene sequence: CDR1 MDHEN, CDR2 SYDVKM. V was cut by 7 bases and J by 4 bases, with 11 bases left in between.

V is TRBV15 and J is TRBJ2-5; 9 bases are a match to TRBD2. The junction had 6 bases not matched to a gene; V was cut back by 1 base and J by 0 bases. The germline CDR1 and CDR2 sequences are LNHNV and YYDKDF (reference sequence). This CDR3 has 17 residues. CDR3 nucleotides: TGTGCCACCAGCAGAGTGGGGAGACTAGCGGACCAAGAGACCCAGTACTTC. The encoded protein is CATSRVGRLADQETQYF.

Regarding this clone: The same CDR3 can be traced to other DNA sequences in this sample. The gene calls are TRBV5-4 and TRBJ1-1; 7 nucleotides align to TRBD1. The CDR3 runs to 13 residues. V dropped 5 bases and J dropped 2; count of bases not matched to a gene: 3. In germline, CDR1 is SGHNT, CDR2 YYREEE (reference sequence). The CDR3 region is CASSRDSNTEAFF. The CDR3, as DNA: TGTGCCAGCAGTCGGGACAGCAACACTGAAGCTTTCTTT.

The rearrangement links TRBV2 to TRBJ2-2; possibly TRBD1 for D (5 bases). The CDR3 runs to 15 residues. Trimming shortened V by 6 bases and J by 2 bases, and 13 bases separated the two germline ends. Germline-derived CDR1 and CDR2 are SNHLY and FYNNEI. As DNA, the CDR3 is TGTGCCAGCAGGGGGCAGGCCCGAAACACCGGGGAGCTGTTTTTT. Its protein is CASRGQARNTGELFF.

V and J are TRBV7-8 and TRBJ1-1; weak D call: TRBD1 (6 bases). The CDR3 is 15 residues long. Trimming shortened V by 2 bases and J by 1 base, and 11 bases separated the two germline ends. Germline values: CDR1 SGHVS, CDR2 FQNEAQ. This chain's CDR3 is CASSLSGAQNTEAFF. CDR3 in DNA: TGTGCCAGCAGCTTATCAGGGGCGCAGAACACTGAAGCTTTCTTT.

The chain employs TRBV4-2 and TRBJ2-7; TRBD2 might be the D (7 bases). The ends were cut back, 1 base at V and 5 bases at J, with 12 bases in the middle. CDR1 and CDR2 from the germline V gene are LGHNA and YNFKEQ. The CDR3 has 14 amino acids. For the CDR3, the DNA is TGTGCCAGCAGCCAAGTTAGGGGGGGCGACGAGCAGTACTTC. This sequence encodes CASSQVRGGDEQYF.

The rearrangement joins TRBV5-1 to TRBJ2-3; TRBD2 matches at 9 bases. This CDR3 contains 15 residues. CDR1 and CDR2 from the germline V gene are SGHRS and YFSETQ. V shed 7 bases and J 4 bases; nucleotides not matched to a gene: 10. The CDR3 protein is CASAPRAGGPDTQYF. For the CDR3, the DNA is TGCGCCAGCGCCCCAAGGGCGGGGGGGCCAGATACGCAGTATTTT.

There are a few counts of this clone. The chain combines TRBV27 with TRBJ1-5; 9 nucleotides align to TRBD1. Per germline, CDR1 MNHEY and CDR2 SMNVEV (reference sequence). CDR3 length: 18 amino acids. With V trimmed by 4 bases and J by 9 bases, 19 bases remained unmatched. CDR3 DNA sequence: TGTGCCAGCAGTTACCAGCCCCCGAGGACAGGGGTGCCACGGCCCCAGCATTTT. Protein sequence: CASSYQPPRTGVPRPQHF.

The chain links TRBV3-1 (or the pseudogene TRBV3-2) to TRBJ2-5; 7 bases agree with TRBD2. This CDR3 is 13 amino acids long. CDR1 LGHDT and CDR2 YNNKEL come from the germline V gene (reference sequence). V lost 4 bases, J lost 3 bases, and 2 bases stayed unmatched. CDR3 bases: TGTGCCAGCAGCCCCCGGGGGGAAGAGACCCAGTACTTC. Its translation is CASSPRGEETQYF.

This sequence joins TRBV7-6 and TRBJ2-1; 8 bases map to TRBD1. The CDR3 is 15 residues long. Unmatched junction bases numbered 3, after V lost 3 bases and J lost 2 bases. Germline assignment: CDR1 SGHVS and CDR2 FNYEAQ. The CDR3 nucleotides are TGTGCCAGCAGCTTCGACAGGGGCACCTACAATGAGCAGTTCTTC. It translates to CASSFDRGTYNEQFF.

The rearrangement links TRBV2 to TRBJ1-2; the D is unclear. Germline V gene data show CDR1 as SNHLY and CDR2 as FYNNEI. Trimming shortened V by 9 bases and J by 13 bases, and 18 bases separated the two germline ends. CDR3 size: 11 residues. The CDR3 spells CASGLTGVLTF. The CDR3 region has the DNA TGTGCCAGTGGACTGACTGGGGTCCTCACCTTC. The full variable domain, completed using reference TRBV2 and TRBJ1-2, is EPEVTQTPSHQVTQMGQEVILRCVPISNHLYFYWYRQILGQKVEFLVSFYNNEISEKSEIFDDQFSVERPDGSNFTLKIRSTKLEDSAMYFCASGLTGVLTFGSGTRLTVV.